This TCR beta chain was sequenced in a study of blood T cell repertoires in COVID-19 (dated by TCRdb to about 2020). In the study overall: The collaborator samples originated in the United States, Italy and Spain and spanned the acute and convalescent phases of COVID-19. The samples were drawn from the first 160 participants of the ongoing ImmuneRACE study and from some 1,300 subjects provided by 6 global collaborators. A freely available public database, intended as a resource for researchers studying the immune response to SARS-CoV-2, is where the repertoires were released. The prospective study material was composed of cDNA or gDNA derived from T cells, B-cell-depleted T cells, or PBMCs. Subjects who had been exposed to COVID-19, were actively infected with it, or had recovered from it provided the deeply sampled blood TCRbeta repertoires that made up the dataset. Where HLA class I and class II types were available, the types were taken from metadata supplied by the sample provider, not from assay-based typing. The sample metadata nearly always contained a de-identified subject ID, COVID-19 status, age in years and sex.

TCRbeta CDR3 regions were amplified from genomic DNA by means of the immunoSEQ Assay, a bias-controlled multiplex PCR. On the study's bioinformatics: The number of nucleated cells in each sample was estimated from the amplification of reference gene primers within the assay. To quantify the absolute abundance of each unique TCRbeta CDR3 rearrangement, sequence reads were collapsed and filtered. For each sample, productive Simpson clonality was calculated by taking the square root of Simpson's diversity index across productive rearrangements. TCRdb took this table from immuneACCESS and kept in-frame rearrangements with V and J called. Such tables lack part of the clones; where checked against another copy, unresolved V genes explain under half of the gap, and the rest is unexplained. D and trimming come from the DNA, and the V and J calls and clone size come from that table. Recorded for this sample are 14,000 or so clones; 65% to 85% of them occurred a single time. Together, the top ten hold over 8% of the sample.

What the work shows at the level of the full study, not this receptor alone: Clinical and demographic metadata were provided uncurated, with the amount varying by source and participant.

Worth noting for this clone: Its antigen remains unidentified. Nothing much larger sits one base from this clone, and base qualities are not available.

The CDR3 measures 14 amino acids from cysteine to phenylalanine. Of all the DNA, just the CDR3 is kept, 42 bases in frame from base 1. Trimmed from V: 4 bases; trimmed from J: 4 bases; junction bases lacking a gene match: 8. Per the germline V gene, SGHRS is the CDR1 and YFSETQ is the CDR2. Whole blood was collected in K2EDTA tubes by collaborating institutions according to the institutions' own protocols. For TCRbeta analysis, collaborators shipped samples in one of three forms: frozen whole blood, isolated PBMCs, or DNA extracted from either of those sample types. The V and J genes are TRBV5-1 and TRBJ2-7; 7 central nucleotides agree with TRBD1. The clonotype comes from a human donor in a cohort sampled during active COVID-19. Input material: peripheral blood. The CDR3 here reads CASSPRQGRYEQYF. The base sequence is TGCGCCAGCAGCCCTCGACAGGGCCGGTACGAGCAGTACTTC. Supplemented by the reference TRBV5-1 and TRBJ2-7 proteins around the CDR3, the complete variable domain is KAGVTQTPRYLIKTRGQQVTLSCSPISGHRSVSWYQQTPGQGLQFLFEYFSETQRNKGNFPGRFSGRQFSNSRSEMNVSTLELGDSALYLCASSPRQGRYEQYFGPGTRLTVT.